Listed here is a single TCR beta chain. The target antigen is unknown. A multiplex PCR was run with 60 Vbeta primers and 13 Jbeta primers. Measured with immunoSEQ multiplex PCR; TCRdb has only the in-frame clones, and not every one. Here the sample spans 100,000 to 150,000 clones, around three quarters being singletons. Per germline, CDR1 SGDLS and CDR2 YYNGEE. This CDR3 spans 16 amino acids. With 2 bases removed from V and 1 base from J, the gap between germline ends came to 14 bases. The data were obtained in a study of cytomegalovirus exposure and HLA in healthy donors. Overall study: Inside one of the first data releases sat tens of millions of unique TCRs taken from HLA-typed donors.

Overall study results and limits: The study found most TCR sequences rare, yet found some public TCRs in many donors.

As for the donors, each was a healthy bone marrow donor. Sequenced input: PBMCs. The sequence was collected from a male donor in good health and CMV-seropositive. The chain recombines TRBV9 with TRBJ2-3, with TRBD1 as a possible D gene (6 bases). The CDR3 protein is CASSVQDRRGTDTQYF. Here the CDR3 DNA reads TGTGCCAGCAGCGTCCAGGACAGACGGGGCACAGATACGCAGTATTTT. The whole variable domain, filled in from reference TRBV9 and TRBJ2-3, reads DSGVTQTPKHLITATGQRVTLRCSPRSGDLSVYWYQQSLDQGLQFLIQYYNGEERAKGNILERFSAQQFPDLHSELNLSSLELGDSALYFCASSVQDRRGTDTQYFGPGTRLTVL.